This entry lists 20 T cell receptor beta chains sequenced from one sample in a study of CD8+ T cells in alopecia areata. Investigators isolated RNA and reverse transcribed it into cDNA to act as the sequencing template. Here immunoSEQ multiplex PCR was the method, and the copy in TCRdb shows in-frame clones only, minus some. The table lists approximately 100,000 clones, 35% to 50% of them singletons, with around 0.8% in the top ten. What was sequenced was CD4+ T cells sorted from blood. The origin of the receptors is a human donor with alopecia areata.

The sample holds a few counts of this clone. This rearrangement joins TRBV9 to TRBJ2-2; possibly TRBD2 for D (7 bases). CDR1 and CDR2 (germline): SGDLS, YYNGEE. The CDR3 is 15 amino acids. Deletions cut 3 bases from V and 4 bases from J, with 13 bases between. CDR3 bases: TGTGCCAGCAGCGGGCGGGGGCAGGGCACCGGGGAGCTGTTTTTT. Translation gives CASSGRGQGTGELFF.

This sequence joins TRBV29-1 and TRBJ2-1, with D perhaps matching TRBD1 (5 bases). V shed 2 bases and J shed 9 bases, with 11 bases lying between them. CDR1 is SQVTM, CDR2 ANQGSEA, per germline. The CDR3 is 12 amino acids. For the CDR3, the DNA is TGCAGCGTTGAATCCGGACATGGTGAGCAGTTCTTC. Translating it yields CSVESGHGEQFF.

This rearrangement joins TRBV5-4 to TRBJ1-2; a possible D gene is TRBD1 (6 bases). The CDR3 consists of 13 residues. V lost 4 bases and J 8 bases, leaving 15 bases between the germline ends. CDR1 is SGHNT and CDR2 is YYREEE in the germline V gene (reference sequence). CDR3 loop: CASSPNTGKGYTF. CDR3 in DNA: TGTGCCAGCAGCCCAAATACAGGGAAGGGCTACACCTTC.

The rearrangement joins TRBV29-1 to TRBJ2-7; 12 nucleotides line up with TRBD2. V shed 3 bases, J shed 4 bases, and the junction held 4 bases outside the gene matches. This CDR3 region has 14 residues. Germline CDR1 reads SQVTM; CDR2 reads ANQGSEA. The CDR3 is CSVDGLAGIYEQYF. In DNA, the CDR3 is TGCAGCGTTGACGGACTAGCGGGAATATACGAGCAGTACTTC.

J is TRBJ1-5 and V is TRBV18; D call uncertain. Looked up from germline, CDR1 is KGHSH and CDR2 is LQKENI. CDR3 length: 16 residues. Trimming removed 6 bases from V and 1 base from J, with 16 bases in between. The CDR3 protein is CASSPQAPGSNQPQHF. CDR3 sequence (DNA): TGTGCCAGCTCCCCCCAGGCCCCCGGGAGCAATCAGCCCCAGCATTTT.

Only a few counts were recorded for this clone. The rearrangement joins TRBV6-1 to TRBJ2-5; D could derive from TRBD1 or TRBD2 (6 bases each). Trimming removed 7 bases at V and 5 bases at J, with 11 bases between. Germline lookup yields CDR1 MNHNS and CDR2 SASEGT. The CDR3 is made up of 12 amino acids. In DNA form, the CDR3 reads TGTGCCAGCACCTGGGGGGCGGAGACCCAGTACTTC. It encodes CASTWGAETQYF.

The chain has TRBV5-1 and TRBJ2-1; tentative D call: TRBD2 (5 bases). V was shortened by 3 bases and J by 7 bases, with 11 bases between the two germline ends. Germline-derived CDR1 and CDR2 are SGHRS and YFSETQ. This CDR3 is built from 13 residues. CDR3 amino acids: CASSSPLANEQFF. Here the CDR3 DNA reads TGCGCCAGCAGCTCCCCTTTAGCGAATGAGCAGTTCTTC.

The V gene is TRBV18, the J gene TRBJ2-3; D call uncertain. The CDR3 consists of 13 residues. The V gene lost 1 base and the J gene lost 2 bases, with 4 bases spanning the gap. Germline V CDR1 and CDR2: KGHSH, LQKENI. In nucleotides, the CDR3 is TGTGCCAGCTCACCACGGGACACAGATACGCAGTATTTT. Translation gives CASSPRDTDTQYF.

The genes are TRBV4-3 and TRBJ2-3; D gene ambiguous. CDR1 and CDR2 (germline): LGHNA, YSLEER. This CDR3 is built from 14 residues. V was trimmed by 1 base and J by 1 base, leaving 6 bases between them. DNA for the CDR3: TGCGCCAGCAGCCAAGGGTCGGGCACAGATACGCAGTATTTT. Translated, it gives CASSQGSGTDTQYF.

CDR3 nucleotides: TGTGCCAGCAGCGTCGGGGGGGATTACAATGAGCAGTTCTTC. This sequence encodes CASSVGGDYNEQFF. The chain is built from TRBV9 and TRBJ2-1, with 8 bases matching TRBD2. Losses at the gene ends were 2 bases for V and 4 bases for J; bases not matched to a gene: 2. The CDR3 length is 14 residues. CDR1 is SGDLS, CDR2 YYNGEE, per germline. The full variable domain, its missing parts supplied by reference TRBV9 and TRBJ2-1, is DSGVTQTPKHLITATGQRVTLRCSPRSGDLSVYWYQQSLDQGLQFLIQYYNGEERAKGNILERFSAQQFPDLHSELNLSSLELGDSALYFCASSVGGDYNEQFFGPGTRLTVL.

The J gene is TRBJ2-1, the V gene TRBV18; TRBD1 is a possible D gene (5 bases). The CDR3 covers 12 residues. Germline-derived CDR1 and CDR2 are KGHSH and LQKENI. The V gene lost 3 bases and the J gene lost 13 bases, with 13 bases spanning the gap. DNA for the CDR3: TGTGCCAGCTCACCGGCCAGGGATAGCCAGTTCTTC. This gives the protein CASSPARDSQFF.

This chain uses TRBV27 with TRBJ2-3, with a tentative D call TRBD2 (6 bases). Germline CDR1 reads MNHEY; CDR2 reads SMNVEV (reference sequence). Trimming cost V 1 base and J 6 bases, with 20 bases left between them. This CDR3 is built from 17 residues. CDR3 region: CASSLYSGANLPDTQYF. The CDR3 region has the DNA TGTGCCAGCAGTTTATACTCGGGAGCTAACCTACCGGATACGCAGTATTTT.

V is TRBV7-2 and J is TRBJ2-1, with D maybe TRBD2 (6 bases). Germline-derived CDR1 and CDR2 are SGHTA and FQGNSA. CDR3 length equals 16 residues. Trimming cost V 2 bases and J 0 bases, with 11 bases left between them. CDR3 loop: CASSLMGGNSYNEQFF. As DNA, the CDR3 is TGTGCCAGCAGCTTAATGGGCGGGAACTCCTACAATGAGCAGTTCTTC. Full variable domain (remainder filled in from reference TRBV7-2 and TRBJ2-1): GAGVSQSPSNKVTEKGKDVELRCDPISGHTALYWYRQSLGQGLEFLIYFQGNSAPDKSGLPSDRFSAERTGGSVSTLTIQRTQQEDSAVYLCASSLMGGNSYNEQFFGPGTRLTVL.

The table lists this clone with a few counts. This CDR3 is also generated by other DNA sequences in the sample. The rearrangement uses TRBV20-1 and TRBJ2-3; D is ambiguous. Germline V gene data show CDR1 as DFQATT and CDR2 as SNEGSKA (reference sequence). Trimming pared 1 base from V and 6 bases from J, leaving 5 bases between. CDR3 size: 11 residues. This CDR3 is CSARVTDTQYF. CDR3 nucleotide sequence: TGCAGTGCTAGAGTGACTGATACGCAGTATTTT.

The chain recombines TRBV29-1 with TRBJ2-3; TRBD1 matches at 7 bases. Germline V CDR1 and CDR2: SQVTM, ANQGSEA. The CDR3 is 14 amino acids. With 6 bases clipped from V and 4 bases from J, the junction kept 10 bases outside the gene matches. Written as DNA, the CDR3 is TGCAGCGTCGTCCGGGCCACAGGGGCAGATACGCAGTATTTT. It is translated as CSVVRATGADTQYF.

This clone has more than one count but fewer than ten. This rearrangement joins TRBV30 to TRBJ1-1, with 7 bases lining up with TRBD1. The CDR3 runs 13 residues. Trimming took 7 bases from V and 4 from J; bases not matched to a gene: 9. CDR1 and CDR2 (germline): GTSNPN, SVGIG (reference sequence). The CDR3 DNA reads as TGTGCCTTCAAAGGGGGCCCTGGCACTGAAGCTTTCTTT. This encodes CAFKGGPGTEAFF.

V is TRBV4-1 and J is TRBJ2-3; D uncertain. The CDR3 has 15 amino acids. Germline-derived CDR1 and CDR2 are MGHRA and YSYEKL. The ends were cut back, 4 bases at V and 5 bases at J, with 16 bases in the middle. The CDR3 sequence: CASSPAAASEDTQYF. In nucleotides, the CDR3 is TGCGCCAGCAGCCCAGCTGCGGCCTCGGAAGATACGCAGTATTTT.

V is TRBV29-1 and J is TRBJ1-1; the match to TRBD1 covers 9 bases. CDR1 SQVTM and CDR2 ANQGSEA come from the germline V gene. The CDR3 spans 13 residues. J gave up 0 bases and V 7 bases, and 3 bases lay outside the gene matches. The CDR3 DNA reads TGCAGCGGGGGACAGGGTATGAACACTGAAGCTTTCTTT. The encoded protein is CSGGQGMNTEAFF.

This clone has just one count. The chain combines TRBV5-1 with TRBJ2-4, with D maybe TRBD2 (5 bases). Germline V gene data show CDR1 as SGHRS and CDR2 as YFSETQ. CDR3 length: 14 amino acids. Trimming removed 0 bases at V and 2 bases at J, with 6 bases between. The CDR3 protein is CASSLGGTKNIQYF. The CDR3 region has the DNA TGCGCCAGCAGCTTGGGAGGGACCAAAAACATTCAGTACTTC.

The chain employs TRBV9 and TRBJ2-3; D is unresolved. V was pared by 0 bases and J by 4 bases, with 6 bases between. The CDR3 is made up of 13 amino acids. Germline CDR1 is SGDLS and CDR2 is YYNGEE. The CDR3 region has the DNA TGTGCCAGCAGCGTAGCGTTCGCAGATACGCAGTATTTT. This gives the protein CASSVAFADTQYF.